The 12 T cell receptor beta chains below were found in one sample sequenced in a study of molecular identifiers for immune sequencing clone quantification. TCRdb analysed the PCR reads with MiXCR anew, one entry per CDR3 protein. The data hold about 320,000 distinct CDR3 sequences, with 24% observed a single time. The sequenced sample consisted of naive CD8+ T cells from blood, with Jurkat cell RNA spiked in. Subset defined: FACS-sorted CD8+CD4-CCR7+CD45RA+ naive T cells. These receptors originate from a human donor in good health. Some libraries in this study had Jurkat cell RNA spiked in.

The V call is TRBV5-6, the J call TRBJ2-7; perhaps D is TRBD1 or TRBD2 (5 bases each). Trimming shortened V by 0 bases and J by 9 bases, and 10 bases separated the two germline ends. Germline values: CDR1 SGHDT, CDR2 YYEEEE. This CDR3 has 12 amino acids. The CDR3 bases are TGTGCCAGCAGCTTGGGGGACCACGGGCAGTACTTC. It specifies CASSLGDHGQYF.

About this clonotype itself: A much larger clonotype is one base distant, so this may be a read error. This chain joins TRBV7-8 and TRBJ2-3; 8 bases are a match to TRBD2. This CDR3 has 16 amino acids. Germline V lookup: CDR1 SGHVS, CDR2 FQNEAQ. CDR3: CASSLAATSATDTQYF. The DNA of the CDR3 is TGTGCCAGCAGCCTAGCCGCGACTAGCGCTACAGATACGCAGTATTTT.

V usage is TRBV7-8 and J usage is TRBJ1-5; D unclear. The V and J ends lost 4 bases and 0 bases respectively, with 10 bases between them. CDR3 length equals 15 residues. Germline V CDR1 and CDR2: SGHVS, FQNEAQ. CDR3 loop: CASSSRTYSNQPQHF. The CDR3 nucleotides read TGTGCCAGCAGCTCTAGAACGTATAGCAATCAGCCCCAGCATTTT.

Concerning this clonotype: This clone may be a read error of a much larger clone one base away. This chain connects TRBV19 to TRBJ2-1; D not resolved. Germline assignment: CDR1 LNHDA and CDR2 SQIVND (reference sequence). The CDR3 sequence is 15 residues long. The CDR3 is CASSMWDATYNEQVF. The CDR3 bases are TGTGCCAGTAGTATGTGGGATGCGACCTACAATGAGCAGGTCTTC.

This clonotype was seen a handful of times. The V call is TRBV11-2, the J call TRBJ2-3; 10 bases match TRBD2. With V trimmed by 6 bases and J by 2 bases, 5 bases remained unmatched. This CDR3 has 15 residues. CDR1 is SGHAT and CDR2 is FQNNGV in the germline V gene. The CDR3, as DNA: TGTGCCAGCAGACCGGGACTAGCGTCCACAGATACGCAGTATTTT. It codes for CASRPGLASTDTQYF. The entire variable domain, with the rest obtained from reference TRBV11-2 and TRBJ2-3, is as follows: EAGVAQSPRYKIIEKRQSVAFWCNPISGHATLYWYQQILGQGPKLLIQFQNNGVVDDSQLPKDRFSAERLKGVDSTLKIQPAKLEDSAVYLCASRPGLASTDTQYFGPGTRLTVL.

Turning to this clonotype: A much larger clone lies one base from this, so it may be a read error. The V call is TRBV12-3 or TRBV12-4, the J call TRBJ1-5; no definite D call. The CDR3 consists of 15 residues. The CDR3 sequence: CASSFFLNSDQPQHF. CDR3 bases: TGTGCCAGCAGTTTTTTTTTGAATAGCGATCAGCCCCAGCATTTT.

Details on this clonotype: With a much larger clone just one base away, this may be a read error. V usage is TRBV19 and J usage is TRBJ2-3; perhaps TRBD1 as D (5 bases). The J call may be mistaken, given a closer DNA end match to TRBJ1-5. The CDR3 contains 14 residues. The V gene's germline CDR1 is LNHDA and CDR2 SQIVND (reference sequence). In nucleotides, the CDR3 is TGTGCCAGTAGCGAACGGGGCCCTCCAGATACGCAGCATTTT. Translated, it gives CASSERGPPDTQHF.

This clonotype was seen more than once but under ten times. This sequence joins TRBV19 and TRBJ2-6; no reliable D call. V was clipped by 3 bases and J by 0 bases, with 15 bases between them. Per the germline V gene, CDR1 is LNHDA and CDR2 is SQIVND (reference sequence). CDR3 length: 18 amino acids. This CDR3 reads CASSIYVRLNSGANVLTF. CDR3 nucleotide sequence: TGTGCCAGTAGTATTTATGTTCGGCTTAACTCTGGGGCCAACGTCCTGACTTTC.

This chain links TRBV5-4 with TRBJ2-7; 7 bases are a match to TRBD1. The V gene end was trimmed by 3 bases and the J gene end by 2 bases; junction bases not matched to a gene: 8. CDR3 length equals 15 residues. Germline CDR1 reads SGHNT; CDR2 reads YYREEE (reference sequence). The CDR3 region has the DNA TGTGCCAGCAGCTGGGGGACAGCTGGGACCTACGAGCAGTACTTC. Its protein product is CASSWGTAGTYEQYF. Complete variable domain (other parts from reference TRBV5-4 and TRBJ2-7): ETGVTQSPTHLIKTRGQQVTLRCSSQSGHNTVSWYQQALGQGPQFIFQYYREEENGRGNFPPRFSGLQFPNYSSELNVNALELDDSALYLCASSWGTAGTYEQYFGPGTRLTVT.

This clonotype was seen ten or more times. The chain recombines TRBV7-9 with TRBJ2-1, with D possibly TRBD2 on 6 matching bases. Germline CDR1 reads SEHNR; CDR2 reads FQNEAQ (reference sequence). The CDR3 runs 11 residues. V dropped 5 bases and J dropped 16 bases, with 15 bases sitting between them. Here the CDR3 reads CASSVPGLHFF. As DNA, the CDR3 is TGTGCCAGCAGCGTTCCGGGACTTCACTTCTTC.

On this clonotype itself: A much larger clone sits a single nucleotide away, making a read error possible. V and J are TRBV7-3 and TRBJ2-5; 7 nucleotides line up with TRBD1. Per germline, CDR1 SGHTA and CDR2 FQGTGA. The CDR3 runs to 15 residues. CDR3 in amino acids: CASSTHPGQQETRYF. The CDR3 DNA is TGTGCCAGCAGCACACACCCGGGACAGCAAGAGACCCGGTACTTC.

This clonotype was observed at least ten times. J is TRBJ2-1 and V is TRBV28; D is tentatively TRBD1 or TRBD2 (5 bases each). The germline CDR1 and CDR2 sequences are MDHEN and SYDVKM. The V and J ends lost 5 bases and 0 bases respectively, with 17 bases between them. This CDR3 has 17 amino acids. For the CDR3, the DNA is TGTGCCAGCAGTCCCTGGGACGGGCGCCACTCCTACAATGAGCAGTTCTTC. This encodes CASSPWDGRHSYNEQFF.